This T cell receptor beta chain was sequenced during a study of monozygotic twins with inflammatory bowel disease. One blood sample of about 2.5 ml was taken from each donor. Study-level findings and limits: Clonotype overlap with others was lower in IBD patients than in healthy twins, a difference that was greatest with disease activity.

Template switching added UMIs carrying a 6-nucleotide sample barcode. TCRdb re-called the 5' RACE reads; every CDR3 protein appears as one record, without DNA. The table gives a few hundred thousand distinct CDR3 sequences; the top ten clones make up roughly 1.5% of it. Note on this clonotype: Its cognate antigen is unknown.

This CDR3 is built from 13 residues. Looked up from germline, CDR1 is SQVTM and CDR2 is ANQGSEA. This receptor was obtained from a human donor with ulcerative colitis or Crohn's disease, or a healthy co-twin of an affected twin (not recorded which). The sample taken for sequencing was blood. This chain joins TRBV29-1 and TRBJ2-5; TCRdb lists TRBD1, though no DNA is available to test this call. CDR3 amino acids: CSVVGRGQETQYF.